Here is one T cell receptor beta chain with its context. Original data processing: Scientists estimated how many nucleated cells there were by amplifying reference gene primers. Sequencing was performed with immunoSEQ multiplex PCR; in TCRdb, only in-frame clones are kept and a portion is missing. Clone size and the V and J calls come from that table; the DNA yielded D and trimming. The repertoire holds some 300,000 clones, with roughly 88% as singletons. This sample was taken from a study of blood T cell repertoires in COVID-19. Study as a whole: Some COVID-19 samples were acute and others convalescent; all came from the United States, Italy and Spain. PBMCs, B-cell-depleted T cells, or T cells were the source of the cDNA or gDNA that made up the material.

This CDR3 is 16 amino acids long. V was clipped by 0 bases and J by 7 bases, with 15 bases between them. CDR1 LGHNA and CDR2 YSLEER come from the germline V gene. This TCR derives from a woman under 40 who had recovered from COVID-19. The chain joins TRBV4-3 to TRBJ1-4; D possibly corresponds to TRBD1 (6 bases). Sequences were obtained from peripheral blood. For the CDR3, the DNA is TGCGCCAGCAGCCAAGATAGCGGGGGCGGAACTGAAAAACTGTTTTTT. It encodes CASSQDSGGGTEKLFF.